This TCR beta chain comes out of a study of molecular identifiers for immune sequencing clone quantification. Overall study results and limits: Jurkat TCR RNA that was spiked in from one cell was reportedly detectable among one million naive cells.

From the PCR reads, TCRdb called clonotypes with MiXCR, one entry per CDR3 protein. The sample lists hundreds of thousands of distinct CDR3 sequences; over 20% were seen once. V was pared by 7 bases and J by 1 base, with 16 bases between. This CDR3 spans 16 amino acids. This clonotype was counted at least ten times. Its antigen is still unknown. The sequenced material came from naive CD8+ T cells from blood, with Jurkat cell RNA spiked in. Subset indicated: FACS-sorted CD8+CD4-CCR7+CD45RA+ naive T cells. This sequence originates from a human donor in good health. Some libraries in this study had Jurkat cell RNA spiked in. J is TRBJ2-2 and V is TRBV12-3 or TRBV12-4, with D possibly TRBD1 on 6 matching bases. CDR3 loop: CASTSNRDLNTGELFF. In nucleotides, the CDR3 is TGTGCCAGCACCTCTAACAGGGATTTGAACACCGGGGAGCTGTTTTTT.